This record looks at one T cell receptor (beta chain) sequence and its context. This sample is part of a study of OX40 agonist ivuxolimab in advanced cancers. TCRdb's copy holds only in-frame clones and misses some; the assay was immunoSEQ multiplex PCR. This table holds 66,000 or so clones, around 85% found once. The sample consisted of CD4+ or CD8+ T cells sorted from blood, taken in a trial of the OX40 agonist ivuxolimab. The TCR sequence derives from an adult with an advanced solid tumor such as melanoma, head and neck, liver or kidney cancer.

The CDR3 nucleotides read TGTGCCAGCACCCGGAGGGGCAGCAATCAGCCCCAGCATTTT. It encodes CASTRRGSNQPQHF. V and J are TRBV6-1 and TRBJ1-5; the D gene is possibly TRBD1 (5 bases). Deletions cut 7 bases from V and 1 base from J, with 11 bases between. The CDR3 length is 14 residues. Germline V gives CDR1 MNHNS, CDR2 SASEGT.